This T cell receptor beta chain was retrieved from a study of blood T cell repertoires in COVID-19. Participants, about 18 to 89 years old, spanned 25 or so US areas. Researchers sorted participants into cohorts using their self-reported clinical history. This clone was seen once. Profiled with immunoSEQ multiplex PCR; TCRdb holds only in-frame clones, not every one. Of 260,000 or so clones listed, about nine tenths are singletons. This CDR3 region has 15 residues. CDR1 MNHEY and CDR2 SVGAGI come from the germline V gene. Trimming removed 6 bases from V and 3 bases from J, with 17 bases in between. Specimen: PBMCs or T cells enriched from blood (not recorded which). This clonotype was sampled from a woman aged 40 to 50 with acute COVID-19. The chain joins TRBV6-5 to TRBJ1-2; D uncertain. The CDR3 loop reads CASSPEVPTYYGYTF. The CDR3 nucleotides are TGTGCCAGCAGCCCAGAAGTTCCGACTTACTATGGCTACACCTTC.